This TCR beta chain was captured by sequencing in a study of blood T cells in healthy people across ages. This clonotype was seen a handful of times. Antigen specificity is unknown. General study points: Across samples, TCR beta diversity tracked strongly with naive T cell percentage.

Primed by a sample-barcoded 5' primer and a J-beta primer mix, a second PCR proceeded for about 7 to 11 cycles. Each CDR3 protein gets one entry after TCRdb re-called the 5' RACE reads with MiXCR. This sample has 1.5 million to 2 million distinct CDR3 sequences, with roughly a third found just once. From germline, CDR1 is MNHNS and CDR2 SASEGT. The CDR3 contains 16 residues. Trimming cost V 10 bases and J 1 base, with 21 bases left between them. This receptor was obtained from a woman aged 25-40 years in good health. The chain recombines TRBV6-1 with TRBJ2-3; unclear D gene. Sequences were obtained from blood. The DNA for the CDR3 is TGTGCCACCATCCGCGCCCCAAGTGGCGGCACAGATACGCAGTATTTT. Translated, it gives CATIRAPSGGTDTQYF.